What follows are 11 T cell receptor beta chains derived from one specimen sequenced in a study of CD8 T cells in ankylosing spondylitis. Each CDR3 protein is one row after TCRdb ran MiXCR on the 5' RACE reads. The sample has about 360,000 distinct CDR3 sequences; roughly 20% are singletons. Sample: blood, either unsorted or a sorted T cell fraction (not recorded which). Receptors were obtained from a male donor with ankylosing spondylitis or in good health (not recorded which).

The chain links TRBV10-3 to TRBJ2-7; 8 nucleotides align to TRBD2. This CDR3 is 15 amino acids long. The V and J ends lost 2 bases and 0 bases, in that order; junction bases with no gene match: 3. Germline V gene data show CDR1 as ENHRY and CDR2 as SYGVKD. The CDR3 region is CAISEVAGNSYEQYF. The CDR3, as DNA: TGTGCCATCAGTGAGGTAGCGGGGAACTCCTACGAGCAGTACTTC.

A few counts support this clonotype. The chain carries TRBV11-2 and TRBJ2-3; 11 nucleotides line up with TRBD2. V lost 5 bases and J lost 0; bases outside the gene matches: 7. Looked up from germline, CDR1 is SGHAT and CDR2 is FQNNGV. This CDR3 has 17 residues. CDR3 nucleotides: TGTGCCAGCAGCCCAACATTAGCGGGGGGGAGCACAGATACGCAGTATTTT. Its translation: CASSPTLAGGSTDTQYF.

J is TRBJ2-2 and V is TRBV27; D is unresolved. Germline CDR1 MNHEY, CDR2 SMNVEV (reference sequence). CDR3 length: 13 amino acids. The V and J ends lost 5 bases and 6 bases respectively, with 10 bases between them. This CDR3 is CASSPWVSGELFF. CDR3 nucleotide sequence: TGTGCCAGCAGTCCCTGGGTCTCCGGGGAGCTGTTTTTT.

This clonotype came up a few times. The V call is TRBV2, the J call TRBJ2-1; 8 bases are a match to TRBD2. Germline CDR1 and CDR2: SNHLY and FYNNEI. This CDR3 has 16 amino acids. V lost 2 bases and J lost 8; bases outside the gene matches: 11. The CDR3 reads CASSEQGRGGRDEQFF. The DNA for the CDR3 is TGTGCCAGCAGTGAACAGGGACGGGGGGGCCGGGATGAGCAGTTCTTC.

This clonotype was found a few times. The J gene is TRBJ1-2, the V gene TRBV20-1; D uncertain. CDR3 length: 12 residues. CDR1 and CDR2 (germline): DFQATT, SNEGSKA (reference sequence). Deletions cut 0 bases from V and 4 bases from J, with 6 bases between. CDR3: CSAREAIYGYTF. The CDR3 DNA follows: TGCAGTGCTAGAGAGGCCATCTATGGCTACACCTTC.

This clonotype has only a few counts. The CDR3 here is CSTDSDKWDTQYF. CDR3 sequence (DNA): TGCAGTACGGATAGCGATAAGTGGGATACGCAGTATTTT. The chain has TRBV20-1 and TRBJ2-3; tentative D call: TRBD2 (5 bases). Germline values: CDR1 DFQATT, CDR2 SNEGSKA (reference sequence). CDR3 length: 13 residues. V lost 8 bases and J lost 6, with 18 bases in between.

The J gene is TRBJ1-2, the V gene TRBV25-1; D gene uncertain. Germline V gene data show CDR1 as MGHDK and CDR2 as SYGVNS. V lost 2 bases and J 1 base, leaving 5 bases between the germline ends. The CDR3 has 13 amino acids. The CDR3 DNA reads TGTGCCAGCAGTGAAGGGATTAACTATGGCTACACCTTC. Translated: CASSEGINYGYTF.

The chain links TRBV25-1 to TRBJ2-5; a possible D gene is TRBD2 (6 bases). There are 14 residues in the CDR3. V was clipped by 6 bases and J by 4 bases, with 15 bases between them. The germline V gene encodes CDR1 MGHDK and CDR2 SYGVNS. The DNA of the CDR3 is TGTGCCAGCAGCCTGGAGGGCGGGCCAGAGACCCAGTACTTC. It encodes CASSLEGGPETQYF.

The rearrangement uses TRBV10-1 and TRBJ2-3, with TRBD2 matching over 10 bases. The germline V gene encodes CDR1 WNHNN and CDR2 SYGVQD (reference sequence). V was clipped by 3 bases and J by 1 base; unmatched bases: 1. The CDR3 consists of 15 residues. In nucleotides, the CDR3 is TGCGCCAGCAGTGACCTAGCGGGGGGCACAGATACGCAGTATTTT. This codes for CASSDLAGGTDTQYF.

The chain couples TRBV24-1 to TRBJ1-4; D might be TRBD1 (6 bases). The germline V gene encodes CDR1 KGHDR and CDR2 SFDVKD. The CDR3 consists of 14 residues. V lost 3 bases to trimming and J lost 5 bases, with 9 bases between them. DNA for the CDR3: TGTGCCACCAGTGATCAGGGGCCGAATGAAAAACTGTTTTTT. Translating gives CATSDQGPNEKLFF.

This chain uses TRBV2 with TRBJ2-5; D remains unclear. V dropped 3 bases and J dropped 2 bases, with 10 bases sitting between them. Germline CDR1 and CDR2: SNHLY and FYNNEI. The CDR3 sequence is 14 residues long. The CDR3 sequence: CASSDRGQQETQYF. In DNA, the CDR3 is TGTGCCAGCAGTGATCGTGGGCAGCAAGAGACCCAGTACTTC.